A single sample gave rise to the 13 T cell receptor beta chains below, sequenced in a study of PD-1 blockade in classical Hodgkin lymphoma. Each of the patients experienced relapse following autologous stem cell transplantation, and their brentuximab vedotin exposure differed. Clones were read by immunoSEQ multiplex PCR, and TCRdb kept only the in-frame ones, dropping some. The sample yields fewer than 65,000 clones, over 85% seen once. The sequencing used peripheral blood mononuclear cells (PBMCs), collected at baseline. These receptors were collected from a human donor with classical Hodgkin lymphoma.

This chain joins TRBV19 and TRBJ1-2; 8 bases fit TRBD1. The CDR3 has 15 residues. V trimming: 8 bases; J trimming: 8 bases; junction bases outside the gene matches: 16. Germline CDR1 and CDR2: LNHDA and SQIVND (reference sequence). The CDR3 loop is CASRDTYGTGRGYTF. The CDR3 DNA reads TGTGCCAGTCGAGATACGTACGGGACAGGCCGGGGCTACACCTTC.

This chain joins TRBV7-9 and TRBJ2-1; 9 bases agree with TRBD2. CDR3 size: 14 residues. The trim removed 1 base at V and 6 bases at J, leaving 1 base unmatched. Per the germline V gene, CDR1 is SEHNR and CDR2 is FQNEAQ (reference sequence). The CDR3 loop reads CASSLGGGANEQFF. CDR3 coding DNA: TGTGCCAGCAGCTTAGGCGGGGGGGCCAATGAGCAGTTCTTC.

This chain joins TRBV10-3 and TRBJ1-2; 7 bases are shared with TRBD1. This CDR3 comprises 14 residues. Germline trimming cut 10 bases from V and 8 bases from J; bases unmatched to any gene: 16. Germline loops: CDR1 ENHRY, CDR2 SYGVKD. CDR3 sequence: CATDGTAGSMGYTF. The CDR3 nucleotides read TGTGCCACCGATGGGACAGCCGGGAGTATGGGCTACACCTTC.

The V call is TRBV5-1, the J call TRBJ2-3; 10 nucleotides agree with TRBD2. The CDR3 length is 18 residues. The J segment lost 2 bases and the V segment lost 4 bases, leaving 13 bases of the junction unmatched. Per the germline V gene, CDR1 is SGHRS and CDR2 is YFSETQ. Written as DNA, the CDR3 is TGCGCCAGCAGCCCCGAATGGGCTAGCGGGAGAGTCACAGATACGCAGTATTTT. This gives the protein CASSPEWASGRVTDTQYF.

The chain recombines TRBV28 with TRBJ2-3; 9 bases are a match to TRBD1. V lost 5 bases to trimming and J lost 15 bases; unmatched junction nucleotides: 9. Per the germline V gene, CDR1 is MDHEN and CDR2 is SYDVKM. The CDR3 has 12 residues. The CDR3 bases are TGTGCCAGCAGTACCCGGGACAGGGTACTCTATTTT. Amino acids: CASSTRDRVLYF.

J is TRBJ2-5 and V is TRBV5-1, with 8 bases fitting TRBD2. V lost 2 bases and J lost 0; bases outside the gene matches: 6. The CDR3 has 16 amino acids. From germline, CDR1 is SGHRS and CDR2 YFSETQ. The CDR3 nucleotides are TGCGCCAGCAGCTTCCTTAGCGGGGAGTACCAAGAGACCCAGTACTTC. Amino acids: CASSFLSGEYQETQYF.

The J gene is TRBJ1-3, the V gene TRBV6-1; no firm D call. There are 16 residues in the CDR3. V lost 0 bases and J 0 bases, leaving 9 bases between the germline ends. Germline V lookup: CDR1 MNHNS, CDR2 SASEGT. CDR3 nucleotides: TGTGCCAGCAGTGAAGCGGGGTTCCGCTCTGGAAACACCATATATTTT. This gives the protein CASSEAGFRSGNTIYF.

The CDR3: CASRTLAESYEQYF. Here the CDR3 DNA reads TGCGCCAGCAGGACCCTAGCGGAGAGTTACGAGCAGTACTTC. This rearrangement joins TRBV5-1 to TRBJ2-7, with 7 bases that match TRBD2. CDR3 size: 14 residues. The ends lost 5 bases at V and 4 bases at J; junction bases unmatched: 9. Germline V CDR1 and CDR2: SGHRS, YFSETQ.

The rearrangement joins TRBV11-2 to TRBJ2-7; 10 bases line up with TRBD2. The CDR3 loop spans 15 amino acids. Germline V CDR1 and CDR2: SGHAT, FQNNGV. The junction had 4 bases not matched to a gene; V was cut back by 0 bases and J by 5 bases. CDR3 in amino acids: CASSLELAGGNEQYF. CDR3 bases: TGTGCCAGCAGCTTAGAGTTAGCGGGGGGTAACGAGCAGTACTTC.

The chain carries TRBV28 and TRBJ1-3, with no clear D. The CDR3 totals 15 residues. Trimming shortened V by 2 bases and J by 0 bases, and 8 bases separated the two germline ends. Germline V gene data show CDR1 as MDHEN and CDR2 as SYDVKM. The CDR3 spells CASSLERSSGNTIYF. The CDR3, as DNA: TGTGCCAGCAGTTTAGAGAGGAGCTCTGGAAACACCATATATTTT.

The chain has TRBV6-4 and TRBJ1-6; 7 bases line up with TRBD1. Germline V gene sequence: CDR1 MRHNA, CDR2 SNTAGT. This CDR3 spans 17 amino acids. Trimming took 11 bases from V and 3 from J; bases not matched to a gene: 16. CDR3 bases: TGTGCCGACATCCGTCGGCAGGGGGTCTGCTATAATTCACCCCTCCACTTT. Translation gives CADIRRQGVCYNSPLHF.

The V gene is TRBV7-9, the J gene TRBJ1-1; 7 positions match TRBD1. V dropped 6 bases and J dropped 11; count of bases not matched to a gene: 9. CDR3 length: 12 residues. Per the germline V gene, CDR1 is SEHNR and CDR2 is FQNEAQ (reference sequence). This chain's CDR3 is CASRGRQGWAFF. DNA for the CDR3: TGTGCCAGCAGAGGTCGACAGGGTTGGGCTTTCTTT.

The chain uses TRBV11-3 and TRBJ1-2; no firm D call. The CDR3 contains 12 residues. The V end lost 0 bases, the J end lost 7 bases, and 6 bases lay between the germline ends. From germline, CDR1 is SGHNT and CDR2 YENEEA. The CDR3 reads CASSLDGFGYTF. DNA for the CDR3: TGTGCCAGCAGCTTAGATGGGTTTGGCTACACCTTC.